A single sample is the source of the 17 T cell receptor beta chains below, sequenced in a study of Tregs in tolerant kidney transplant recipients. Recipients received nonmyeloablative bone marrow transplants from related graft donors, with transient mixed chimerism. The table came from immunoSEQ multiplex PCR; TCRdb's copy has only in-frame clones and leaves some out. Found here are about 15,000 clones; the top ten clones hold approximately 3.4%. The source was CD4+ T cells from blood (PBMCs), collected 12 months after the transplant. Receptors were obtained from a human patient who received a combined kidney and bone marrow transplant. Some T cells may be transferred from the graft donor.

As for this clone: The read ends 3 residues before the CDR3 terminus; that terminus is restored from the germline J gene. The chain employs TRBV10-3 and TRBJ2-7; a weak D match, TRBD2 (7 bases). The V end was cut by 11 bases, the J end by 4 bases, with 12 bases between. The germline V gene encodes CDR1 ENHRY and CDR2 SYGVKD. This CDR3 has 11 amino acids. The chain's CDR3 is CAGGGTYEQYF. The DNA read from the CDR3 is TGTGCCGGGGGGGGCACTTACGAG.

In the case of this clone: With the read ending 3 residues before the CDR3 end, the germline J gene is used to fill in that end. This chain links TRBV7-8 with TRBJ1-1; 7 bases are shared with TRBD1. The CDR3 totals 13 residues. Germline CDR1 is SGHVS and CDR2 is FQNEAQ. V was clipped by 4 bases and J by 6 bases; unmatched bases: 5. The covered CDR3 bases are TGTGCCAGCAGCTCTTCGACAGGGTCTGAA. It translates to CASSSSTGSE. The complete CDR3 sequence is CASSSSTGSEAFF.

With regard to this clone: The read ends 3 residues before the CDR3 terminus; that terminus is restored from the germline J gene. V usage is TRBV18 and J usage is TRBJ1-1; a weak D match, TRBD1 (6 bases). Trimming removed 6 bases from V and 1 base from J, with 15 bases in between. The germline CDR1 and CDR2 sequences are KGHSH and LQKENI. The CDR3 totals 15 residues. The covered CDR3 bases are TGTGCCAGCTCCCCGGGCCAGGGGAGGAACACTGAA. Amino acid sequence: CASSPGQGRNTE. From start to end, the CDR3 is CASSPGQGRNTEAFF.

Here the CDR3 reads CASSQDRSSGNTIYF. The part of the CDR3 DNA that was read is TGTGCCAGCAGCCAAGATCGCAGCTCTGGAAACACC. The rearrangement joins TRBV4-2 to TRBJ1-3; no firm D call. The sequenced fragment ends 3 residues before the CDR3 boundary, so the rest is inferred from the germline J gene. V dropped 0 bases and J dropped 0 bases, with 6 bases sitting between them. The V gene's germline CDR1 is LGHNA and CDR2 YNFKEQ. The CDR3 contains 15 residues.

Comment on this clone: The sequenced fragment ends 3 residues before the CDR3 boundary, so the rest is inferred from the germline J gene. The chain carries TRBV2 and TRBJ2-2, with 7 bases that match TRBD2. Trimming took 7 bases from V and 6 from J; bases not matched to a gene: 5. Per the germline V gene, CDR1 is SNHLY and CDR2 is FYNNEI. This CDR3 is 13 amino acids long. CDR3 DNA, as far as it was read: TGTGCCAGCACGGGAGCGGGACCCGGGGAG. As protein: CASTGAGPGE. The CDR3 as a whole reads CASTGAGPGELFF.

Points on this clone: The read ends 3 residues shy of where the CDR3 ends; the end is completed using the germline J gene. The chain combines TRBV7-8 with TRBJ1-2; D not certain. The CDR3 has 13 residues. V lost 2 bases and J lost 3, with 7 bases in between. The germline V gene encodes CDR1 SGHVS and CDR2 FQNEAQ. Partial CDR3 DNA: TGTGCCAGCAGCTTATCCGGGGACTATGGC. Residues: CASSLSGDYG. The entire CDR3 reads CASSLSGDYGYTF.

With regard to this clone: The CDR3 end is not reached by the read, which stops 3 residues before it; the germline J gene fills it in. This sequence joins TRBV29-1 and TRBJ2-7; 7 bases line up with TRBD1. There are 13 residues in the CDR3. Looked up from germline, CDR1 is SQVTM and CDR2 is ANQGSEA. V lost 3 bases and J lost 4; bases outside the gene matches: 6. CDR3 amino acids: CSVDGDRAYEQYF. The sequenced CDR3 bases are TGCAGCGTTGATGGCGACAGGGCGTACGAG.

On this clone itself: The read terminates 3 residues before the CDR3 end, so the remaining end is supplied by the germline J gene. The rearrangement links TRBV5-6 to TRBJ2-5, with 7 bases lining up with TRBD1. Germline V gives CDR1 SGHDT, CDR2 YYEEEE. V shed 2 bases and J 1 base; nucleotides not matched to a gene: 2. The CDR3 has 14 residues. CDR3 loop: CASSLGQVQETQYF. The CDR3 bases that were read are TGTGCCAGCAGCTTAGGACAGGTCCAAGAGACC.

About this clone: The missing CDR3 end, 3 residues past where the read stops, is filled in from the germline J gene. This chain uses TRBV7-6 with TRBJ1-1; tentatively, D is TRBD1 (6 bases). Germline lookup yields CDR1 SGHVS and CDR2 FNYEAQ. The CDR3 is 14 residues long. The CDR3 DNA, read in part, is TGTGCCAGCAGCTTAGGCCGGGACACGTCGGAA. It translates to CASSLGRDTSE. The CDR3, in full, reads CASSLGRDTSEAFF.

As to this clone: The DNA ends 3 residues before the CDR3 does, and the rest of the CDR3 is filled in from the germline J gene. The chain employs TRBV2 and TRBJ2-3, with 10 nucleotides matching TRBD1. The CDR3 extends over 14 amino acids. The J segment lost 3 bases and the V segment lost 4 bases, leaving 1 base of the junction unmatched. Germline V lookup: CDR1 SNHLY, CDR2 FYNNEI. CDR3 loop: CASSGDRGTDTQYF. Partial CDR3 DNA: TGTGCCAGCAGTGGGGACAGGGGAACAGATACG.

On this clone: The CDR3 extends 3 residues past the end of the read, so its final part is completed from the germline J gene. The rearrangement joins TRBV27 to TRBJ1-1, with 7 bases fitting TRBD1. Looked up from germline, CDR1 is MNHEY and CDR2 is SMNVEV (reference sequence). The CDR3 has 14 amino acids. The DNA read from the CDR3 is TGTGCCAGCAGTTCGTCTCGACAGGGTTCGGAA. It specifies CASSSSRQGSE. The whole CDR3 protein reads CASSSSRQGSEAFF.

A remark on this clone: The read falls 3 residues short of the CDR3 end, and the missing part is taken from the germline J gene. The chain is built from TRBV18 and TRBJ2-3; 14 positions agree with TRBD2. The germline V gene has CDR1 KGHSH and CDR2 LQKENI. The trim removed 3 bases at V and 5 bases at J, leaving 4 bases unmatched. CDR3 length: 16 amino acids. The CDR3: CASSPGTSGRVDTQYF. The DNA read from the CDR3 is TGTGCCAGCTCACCCGGGACTAGCGGGAGAGTAGATACG.

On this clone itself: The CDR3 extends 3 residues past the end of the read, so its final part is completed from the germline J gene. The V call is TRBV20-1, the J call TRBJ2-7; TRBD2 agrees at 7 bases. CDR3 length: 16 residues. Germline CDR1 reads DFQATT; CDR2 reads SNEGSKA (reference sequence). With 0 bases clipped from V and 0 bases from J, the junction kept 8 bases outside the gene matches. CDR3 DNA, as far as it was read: TGCAGTGCTAGAGATCAGGCTAGCGGACTCTCCTACGAG. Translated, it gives CSARDQASGLSYE. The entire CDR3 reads CSARDQASGLSYEQYF.

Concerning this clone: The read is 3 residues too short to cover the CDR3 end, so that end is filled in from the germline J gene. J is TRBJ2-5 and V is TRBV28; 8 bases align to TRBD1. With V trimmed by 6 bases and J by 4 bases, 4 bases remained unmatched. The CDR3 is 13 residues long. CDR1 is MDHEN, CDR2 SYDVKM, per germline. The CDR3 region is CASSGQGRETQYF. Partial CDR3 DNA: TGTGCCAGCAGCGGACAGGGTAGAGAGACC.

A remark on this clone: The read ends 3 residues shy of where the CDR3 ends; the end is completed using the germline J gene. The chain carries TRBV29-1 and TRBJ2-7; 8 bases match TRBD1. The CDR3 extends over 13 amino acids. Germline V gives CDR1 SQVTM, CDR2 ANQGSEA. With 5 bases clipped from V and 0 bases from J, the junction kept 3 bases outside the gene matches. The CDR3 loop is CSVYGTGSYEQYF. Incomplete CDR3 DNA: TGCAGCGTTTACGGGACAGGCTCCTACGAG.

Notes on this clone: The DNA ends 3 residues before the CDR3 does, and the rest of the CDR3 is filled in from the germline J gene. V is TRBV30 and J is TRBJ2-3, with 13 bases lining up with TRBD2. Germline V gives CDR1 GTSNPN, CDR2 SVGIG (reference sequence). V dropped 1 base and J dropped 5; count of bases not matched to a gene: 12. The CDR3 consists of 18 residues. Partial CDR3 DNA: TGTGCCTGGAGTGCGGGTCGTCCGGGACTAGCGGGAATAGATACG. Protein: CAWSAGRPGLAGIDT. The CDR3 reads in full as CAWSAGRPGLAGIDTQYF.

CDR3 protein: CASSSDTLLQAEQYF. Partial CDR3 DNA: TGTGCCAGCAGCTCCGACACGCTCCTTCAGGCCGAG. The rearrangement uses TRBV7-9 and TRBJ2-7; D gene uncertain. The CDR3 is cut off 3 residues early in the read; its end comes from the germline J gene. Trimming shortened V by 4 bases and J by 6 bases, and 19 bases separated the two germline ends. CDR1 and CDR2 from the germline V gene are SEHNR and FQNEAQ (reference sequence). The CDR3 covers 15 residues.